This T cell receptor beta chain was sequenced for a study of T cell responses to AZD1222 COVID-19 vaccine. The CDR3 is 15 amino acids. Per the germline V gene, CDR1 is MNHEY and CDR2 is SMNVEV (reference sequence). V was shortened by 5 bases and J by 2 bases, with 14 bases between the two germline ends. The method was immunoSEQ multiplex PCR; TCRdb's version includes in-frame clones alone and lacks a portion of them. The sample shows about 140,000 clones, about 92% of them seen only once. This TCR was recovered from an adult in good health. The gene calls are TRBV27 and TRBJ2-3; D is unclear. The sequenced sample was peripheral blood, obtained on day 0 of AZD1222 vaccination. This CDR3 reads CASSGDSSHTDTQYF. The CDR3 coding sequence is TGTGCCAGCAGTGGCGACTCGTCCCACACAGATACGCAGTATTTT.